This T cell receptor (beta chain) was found in a study of blood T cell repertoires in COVID-19. Study-wide background: Material from acute and convalescent COVID-19 was sourced from the United States, Italy and Spain.

Assignments of participants to cohorts depended upon their own reported clinical history. Cohort 3 recovered donors had two negative PCRs, clearance, or symptom resolution. V lost 10 bases to trimming and J lost 1 base; unmatched junction nucleotides: 5. From germline, CDR1 is ENHRY and CDR2 SYGVKD. CDR3 length equals 14 residues. As concerns this clone: At the DNA level, this CDR3 is encoded by other sequences in the same sample as well.

As originally analysed: It was from reference gene primer amplification that nucleated cell counts were estimated. The assay was immunoSEQ multiplex PCR, and TCRdb's table has in-frame clones only and misses some. Clone size and the V and J calls come from that table; the DNA yielded D and trimming. Here the sample spans around 250,000 clones, around 82% being singletons. The clonotype originates from a man aged 45-65 years who had recovered from COVID-19. The chain links TRBV10-3 to TRBJ2-2; 8 bases are shared with TRBD1. The sequenced sample consisted of PBMCs or T cells enriched from blood (not recorded which). The CDR3 DNA follows: TGTGCCAGTGCCGGGACAGGGAACACCGGGGAGCTGTTTTTT. This translates into CASAGTGNTGELFF.